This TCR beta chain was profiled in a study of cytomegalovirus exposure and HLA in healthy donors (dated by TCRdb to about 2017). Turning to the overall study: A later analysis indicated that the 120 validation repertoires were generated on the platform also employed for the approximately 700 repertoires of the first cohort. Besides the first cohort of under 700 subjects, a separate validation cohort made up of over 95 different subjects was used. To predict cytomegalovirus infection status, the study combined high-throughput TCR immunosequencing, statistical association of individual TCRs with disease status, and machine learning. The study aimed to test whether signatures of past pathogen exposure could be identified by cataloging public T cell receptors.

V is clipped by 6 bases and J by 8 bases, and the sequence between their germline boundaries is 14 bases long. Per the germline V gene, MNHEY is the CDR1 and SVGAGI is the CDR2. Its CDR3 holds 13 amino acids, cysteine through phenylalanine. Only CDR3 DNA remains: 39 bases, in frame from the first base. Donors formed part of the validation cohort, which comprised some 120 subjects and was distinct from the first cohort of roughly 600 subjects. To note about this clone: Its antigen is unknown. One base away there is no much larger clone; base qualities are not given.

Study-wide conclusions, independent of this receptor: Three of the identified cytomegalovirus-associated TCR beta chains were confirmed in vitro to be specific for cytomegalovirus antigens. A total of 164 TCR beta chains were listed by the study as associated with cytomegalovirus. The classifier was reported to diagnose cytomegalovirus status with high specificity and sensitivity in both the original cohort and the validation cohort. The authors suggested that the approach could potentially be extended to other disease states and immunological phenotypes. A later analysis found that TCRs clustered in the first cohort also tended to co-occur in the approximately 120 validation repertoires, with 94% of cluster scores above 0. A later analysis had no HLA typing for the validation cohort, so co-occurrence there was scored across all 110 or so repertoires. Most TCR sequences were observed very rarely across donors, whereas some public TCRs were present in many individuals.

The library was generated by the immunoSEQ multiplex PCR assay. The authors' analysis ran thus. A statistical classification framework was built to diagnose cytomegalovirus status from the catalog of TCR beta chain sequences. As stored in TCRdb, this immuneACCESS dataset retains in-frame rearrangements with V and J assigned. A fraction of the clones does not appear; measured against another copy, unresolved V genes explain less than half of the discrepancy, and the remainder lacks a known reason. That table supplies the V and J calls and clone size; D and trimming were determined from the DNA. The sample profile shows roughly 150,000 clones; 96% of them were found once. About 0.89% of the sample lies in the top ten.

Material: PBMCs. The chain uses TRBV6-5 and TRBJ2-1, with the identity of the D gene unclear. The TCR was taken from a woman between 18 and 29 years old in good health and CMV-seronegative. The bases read TGTGCCAGCAGCCTCGTCCTAGGCGATGAGCAGTTCTTC. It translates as CASSLVLGDEQFF.